This TCR beta chain was sequenced during a study of T cells in Graves' hyperthyroidism and ophthalmopathy (dated by TCRdb to the late 2010s). Notes on the research overall: Peripheral blood was collected at initial diagnosis, before any treatment. A discovery cohort of 95 to 100 patients, 43 with Graves' ophthalmopathy and 57 with stable Graves' hyperthyroidism, was used to find distinguishing TCR V-J signatures. Prospective prediction of ophthalmopathy was tested in an independent validation cohort of fewer than 20 hyperthyroidism patients and approximately 17 patients who later progressed to ophthalmopathy. The 100 discovery patients were randomly split 7:3 into training and test sets. In about 6 Graves' hyperthyroidism patients, the study also compared T-cell repertoires from thyroid tissue with T-cell repertoires from blood. Following sampling, methimazole starting at 30 mg daily was given to hyperthyroidism patients, and high-dose intravenous methylprednisolone was given to ophthalmopathy patients. According to the paper, TCR Vbeta CDR3 sequencing was carried out on approximately 140 peripheral blood samples, which came from approximately 41 ophthalmopathy, about 75 hyperthyroidism and roughly 17 progressor patients.

With respect to this clonotype: What antigen it recognizes has not been identified. There are no base qualities to consult, and no much larger clone falls within one base.

V ends up 7 bases short and J 5 bases short, with an unmatched junction base count of 16. CDR1 and CDR2 (LGHDT, YNNKEL) derive from the germline V gene (reference sequence). The cysteine opens and the phenylalanine closes a CDR3 of 17 amino acids. Left in the record is the CDR3 DNA by itself, 51 bases read in frame from the first base. Ophthalmopathy patients had moderately to severely active disease, with a Clinical Activity Score of 3 or more, a NOSPECS grade of 4 or more, and a disease duration of less than 3 months. The study excluded patients with uncontrolled infections, other autoimmune diseases, pregnancy or lactation. Diagnoses relied on clinical symptoms, serum thyroxine and TRAb, thyroid ultrasound and orbital computed tomography. PBMCs were isolated from about 9 ml of fresh peripheral blood by Ficoll-Paque density gradient centrifugation. Total RNA was extracted using Trizol reagent, and RNA quality was assessed on an Agilent 2100 Bioanalyzer.

TCR beta CDR3 regions were amplified from RNA transcripts. The TCR CDR3 was subjected to a first round of RT-PCR using the HTBI primer set and the Qiagen OneStep RT-PCR kit. A second multiplex PCR round built the libraries, followed by size selection and purification. Paired-end sequencing of the libraries was performed with 100 bp reads on an Illumina HiSeq2000. Processing in the source paper ran as follows. SOAPnuke was used to process the raw data, with reads discarded if the reads contained adapters or uncalled bases, had a mean Phred below 15, or lacked an exact constant-primer or identifier match. High-quality paired reads were merged using COPE v1.2.5, and each unique nucleotide sequence was defined as a clonotype. Clonotypes were aligned to IMGT TRBV, TRBD and TRBJ reference segments using MiTCR v1.1. The analysis included only V-J combinations with a frequency above 0.0001, which together covered 99.2% of the repertoires. The TCS score was defined as F50 (clonal expansion) divided by E x V (chaos), with BLOSUM62-based TCRdist calculated between CDR3 peptides within each V-J. Welch's t-statistics and random forest reduced fewer than 550 V-J features to around 14, which were used in a naive Bayes classifier (R e1071). TCRdb applied fastp at Q25 and MiXCR to the public reads, then kept only in-frame beta chains. For every CDR3 protein sequence, its rows merge into one entry that carries the most common genes and DNA. The V and J calls were determined by TCRdb, not by the authors. The sample table records fewer than 650,000 distinct CDR3 sequences; 14% of these occur just once. 7.1% of the sample rests with the top ten.

Points the paper makes about the study in general: During validation, the model predicted progression to ophthalmopathy a median of around six months ahead of onset, with approximately 70% sensitivity and about 72% specificity. Sample size was not statistically predetermined, and blinding of investigators to group allocation was not performed. In cross-validation, a model built on a 13 V-J signature told ophthalmopathy apart from stable hyperthyroidism with approximately 90% sensitivity and roughly 81% specificity, and in testing the same model reached 80%/75%. Most expanded thyroid clonotypes (frequency above 0.001) were also found in blood, which suggests that blood repertoires may mirror thyroid immune responses.

The sequence was collected from a woman aged 18-35 years with Graves' ophthalmopathy. The sequence is built from TRBV3-1 and TRBJ2-5; 10 nucleotides in the junction match TRBD2. The specimen sequenced was blood. The DNA sequence is TGTGCCAGCATCCTCCCGAGCCTAGCGGGAGTCGAGGAGACCCAGTACTTC. Translation gives CASILPSLAGVEETQYF.